Sequencing of this T cell receptor (beta chain) was carried out in a study of regulatory T cells in long-lasting Graves disease. Study background: For under 3 months, newly diagnosed Graves' patients had been taking antithyroid drugs.

This clonotype was detected ten times or more. Library construction for TCR beta used iRepertoire HTBI primers and Arm-PCR of CDR3 regions. From the multiplex PCR reads, TCRdb called clonotypes with MiXCR, one entry per CDR3 protein. The sample lists 250,000 to 300,000 distinct CDR3 sequences, about 20% occurring once. Time point indicated: newly diagnosed GD, antithyroid drugs for less than 3 months. Following extraction of RNA from PBMCs, that RNA was used to make the TCR library. The authors diagnosed Graves' disease using American Thyroid Association guidelines. This CDR3 comprises 14 residues. After removal of 6 bases from V and 4 bases from J, the junction contained 8 bases not matched to a gene. Germline values: CDR1 DFQATT, CDR2 SNEGSKA (reference sequence). The same data also went into a second study, on T cells in Graves' hyperthyroidism and ophthalmopathy. As that study records: No ophthalmopathy progression within 18 months constituted stable Graves' hyperthyroidism. A patient was excluded if there was uncontrolled infection, other autoimmune disease, pregnancy or lactation.

The sequence was obtained from a woman aged 30 to 39 with Graves disease. The chain joins TRBV20-1 to TRBJ2-3, with 9 bases identical to TRBD2. The sequencing used peripheral blood mononuclear cells (PBMCs), collected at new diagnosis, from a patient treated with antithyroid drugs. The CDR3 reads CSAQGGGASDTQYF. The CDR3 DNA sequence: TGCAGTGCCCAGGGCGGGGGGGCGTCAGATACGCAGTATTTT.